The 12 T cell receptor beta chains listed next were all sequenced from one sample in a study of shared clonotypes between healthy human individuals. TCRdb keeps only in-frame clones here, not all; method: immunoSEQ multiplex PCR. In the table there are 1.4 million or so clones, roughly 98.5% of which are singletons. The sequenced material came from naive CD4+ T cells sorted from blood. Subset: CD45RA+ positively selected. The receptor set was obtained from a man aged 30 to 45 in good health.

V and J are TRBV6-1 and TRBJ2-7; D unclear. CDR1 and CDR2 (germline): MNHNS, SASEGT. The CDR3 is 13 residues long. V was trimmed by 2 bases and J by 2 bases, leaving 7 bases between them. The CDR3 DNA is TGTGCCAGCAGTGAACTCAGCCCCTACGAGCAGTACTTC. As protein: CASSELSPYEQYF.

This chain links TRBV4-3 with TRBJ2-7; D might be TRBD1 (5 bases). Looked up from germline, CDR1 is LGHNA and CDR2 is YSLEER. The CDR3 has 14 amino acids. V was cut by 0 bases and J by 3 bases, with 9 bases left in between. The CDR3 spells CASSQDWQGYEQYF. For the CDR3, the DNA is TGCGCCAGCAGCCAAGACTGGCAGGGCTACGAGCAGTACTTC.

This clone was recorded only once. The chain uses TRBV5-5 and TRBJ2-2; D is unresolved. V dropped 0 bases and J dropped 6 bases, with 0 bases sitting between them. The length of the CDR3 is 11 residues. Looked up from germline, CDR1 is SGHKS and CDR2 is YYEKEE (reference sequence). The CDR3 is CASSLAGELFF. DNA for the CDR3: TGTGCCAGCAGCTTGGCCGGGGAGCTGTTTTTT.

This chain connects TRBV7-3 to TRBJ2-1; D is undetermined. The CDR3 runs to 13 residues. The V end was cut by 3 bases, the J end by 3 bases, with 6 bases between. Germline V gene lookup returns CDR1 SGHTA and CDR2 FQGTGA. CDR3 amino acids: CASSFSDYNEQFF. CDR3 DNA sequence: TGTGCCAGCAGCTTCTCCGACTACAATGAGCAGTTCTTC. The variable domain in full, with the rest retrieved from reference TRBV7-3 and TRBJ2-1, is GAGVSQTPSNKVTEKGKYVELRCDPISGHTALYWYRQSLGQGPEFLIYFQGTGAADDSGLPNDRFFAVRPEGSVSTLKIQRTERGDSAVYLCASSFSDYNEQFFGPGTRLTVL.

This chain's CDR3 is CASSPDRAYPYEQYF. CDR3 DNA sequence: TGTGCCAGCAGCCCAGACAGGGCATACCCCTACGAGCAGTACTTC. V and J are TRBV28 and TRBJ2-7; TRBD1 matches 7 bases. CDR3 length: 15 amino acids. The germline gives CDR1 MDHEN, CDR2 SYDVKM. Trimming cost V 6 bases and J 2 bases; bases outside gene matches: 10. Using reference TRBV28 and TRBJ2-7 for the parts outside the CDR3, the full variable domain is DVKVTQSSRYLVKRTGEKVFLECVQDMDHENMFWYRQDPGLGLRLIYFSYDVKMKEKGDIPEGYSVSREKKERFSLILESASTNQTSMYLCASSPDRAYPYEQYFGPGTRLTVT.

The rearrangement joins TRBV5-1 to TRBJ2-7, with TRBD1 identical over 10 bases. The CDR3 sequence is 15 residues long. Germline CDR1 reads SGHRS; CDR2 reads YFSETQ. Trimming removed 5 bases from V and 4 bases from J; junction bases left unmatched: 9. CDR3 sequence reads: CASSSSRDRGYEQYF. The DNA for the CDR3 is TGCGCCAGCAGTTCGAGCCGGGACAGGGGTTACGAGCAGTACTTC.

The genes are TRBV29-1 and TRBJ2-3, with D possibly TRBD2 on 5 matching bases. The CDR3 extends over 14 amino acids. CDR1 SQVTM and CDR2 ANQGSEA come from the germline V gene. The ends were cut back, 7 bases at V and 2 bases at J, with 16 bases in the middle. The CDR3 loop reads CSGQAVQVTDTQYF. For the CDR3, the DNA is TGCAGCGGACAAGCGGTCCAGGTCACAGATACGCAGTATTTT.

CDR3 sequence reads: CASSTGFGTEAFF. The CDR3 nucleotides are TGTGCCAGTAGTACAGGGTTCGGCACTGAAGCTTTCTTT. The chain carries TRBV19 and TRBJ1-1; a weak D match, TRBD1 (5 bases). Germline V gives CDR1 LNHDA, CDR2 SQIVND (reference sequence). The V gene lost 4 bases and the J gene lost 4 bases, with 10 bases spanning the gap. The CDR3 loop spans 13 amino acids.

This chain connects TRBV27 to TRBJ2-1; 12 positions agree with TRBD2. The germline gives CDR1 MNHEY, CDR2 SMNVEV (reference sequence). The trim removed 5 bases at V and 11 bases at J, leaving 13 bases unmatched. The CDR3 extends over 16 amino acids. This chain's CDR3 is CASSPRTSGTLSQQFF. The CDR3 nucleotides read TGTGCCAGCAGTCCCCGGACTAGCGGGACCCTCAGTCAGCAGTTCTTC.

The chain couples TRBV10-3 to TRBJ1-1, with D perhaps matching TRBD1 (5 bases). Germline CDR1 ENHRY, CDR2 SYGVKD. Trimming removed 4 bases from V and 1 base from J, with 10 bases in between. The CDR3 sequence is 14 residues long. The CDR3 here is CAISVKGENTEAFF. CDR3 DNA: TGTGCCATCAGTGTAAAAGGGGAGAACACTGAAGCTTTCTTT.

V gene TRBV12-5 combines with J gene TRBJ2-1; maybe TRBD2 (6 bases). V was cut by 6 bases and J by 2 bases, with 20 bases left in between. CDR3 length equals 17 residues. Germline-derived CDR1 and CDR2 are LGHNT and FRNRAP. CDR3 amino acids: CASGKSRGKVTYNEQFF. CDR3 nucleotides: TGTGCTAGTGGAAAGTCACGGGGGAAAGTAACCTACAATGAGCAGTTCTTC. Looking up the rest from reference TRBV12-5 and TRBJ2-1 gives the full variable domain: DARVTQTPRHKVTEMGQEVTMRCQPILGHNTVFWYRQTMMQGLELLAYFRNRAPLDDSGMPKDRFSAEMPDATLATLKIQPSEPRDSAVYFCASGKSRGKVTYNEQFFGPGTRLTVL.

In regard to this clone: The sample has other DNA sequences that encode this CDR3 too. The rearrangement uses TRBV5-1 and TRBJ1-2; 8 positions agree with TRBD1. The V gene end was trimmed by 0 bases and the J gene end by 3 bases; junction bases not matched to a gene: 4. The germline V gene has CDR1 SGHRS and CDR2 YFSETQ. CDR3 length equals 15 residues. CDR3: CASSLVAGGDYGYTF. Here the CDR3 DNA reads TGCGCCAGCAGCTTGGTAGCAGGGGGCGACTATGGCTACACCTTC.